These 18 T cell receptor beta chains originate from one sample sequenced in a study of cytomegalovirus exposure and HLA in healthy donors. With 60 Vbeta and 13 Jbeta primers, the PCR was carried out. Method: immunoSEQ multiplex PCR; TCRdb's copy keeps in-frame clones and lacks some. The sample lists some 89,000 clones; less than 80% were seen once. The material sequenced was PBMCs. The source is a woman in her forties in good health and CMV-seropositive.

The chain couples TRBV11-1 to TRBJ2-7; 7 nucleotides agree with TRBD1. Germline assignment: CDR1 SGHAT and CDR2 FQDESV (reference sequence). The CDR3 covers 15 residues. V lost 4 bases and J lost 0; bases outside the gene matches: 6. CDR3 amino acids: CASSSGQEISYEQYF. The CDR3 DNA reads as TGTGCCAGCAGCTCAGGACAGGAAATCTCCTACGAGCAGTACTTC.

Of note for this clone: Germline is not matched at one junction end, which may reflect a read error. This rearrangement joins TRBV7-8 to TRBJ2-3; 9 positions agree with TRBD2. The CDR3 consists of 14 residues. Germline-derived CDR1 and CDR2 are SGHVS and FQNEAQ. The CDR3 reads CASSVAGVRDTQYF. DNA of the CDR3: TGTGCCAGCAGCGTAGCGGGAGTCCGCGATACGCAGTATTTT.

V gene TRBV5-1 combines with J gene TRBJ2-5; 13 bases match TRBD2. The germline gives CDR1 SGHRS, CDR2 YFSETQ. V gave up 0 bases and J gave up 3 bases; unmatched junction bases: 2. This CDR3 spans 16 amino acids. The CDR3 DNA is TGCGCCAGCAGCTTGGCGGGGACTAGCGGGAAAGAGACCCAGTACTTC. Its translation is CASSLAGTSGKETQYF.

The chain is built from TRBV27 and TRBJ2-7, with D unresolved. V lost 4 bases to trimming and J lost 0 bases, with 4 bases between them. Per the germline V gene, CDR1 is MNHEY and CDR2 is SMNVEV (reference sequence). There are 12 residues in the CDR3. The CDR3 loop is CASSSSSYEQYF. CDR3 nucleotides: TGTGCCAGCAGTTCGAGCTCCTACGAGCAGTACTTC.

The rearrangement links TRBV13 to TRBJ2-1; 11 nucleotides match TRBD2. Germline trimming cut 5 bases from V and 4 bases from J; bases unmatched to any gene: 1. This CDR3 comprises 14 residues. Germline V lookup: CDR1 PRHDT, CDR2 FYEKMQ (reference sequence). CDR3 bases: TGTGCCAGCAGCCGGACTAGCGGGTACAATGAGCAGTTCTTC. This encodes CASSRTSGYNEQFF.

The chain joins TRBV5-1 to TRBJ2-1; weak D call: TRBD2 (6 bases). The CDR3 runs to 14 residues. The germline V gene has CDR1 SGHRS and CDR2 YFSETQ. V dropped 0 bases and J dropped 7 bases, with 11 bases sitting between them. The CDR3 bases are TGCGCCAGCAGCTTGGACGGGGGATGGAATGAGCAGTTCTTC. Amino acids: CASSLDGGWNEQFF.

The chain uses TRBV10-1 and TRBJ2-2, with D possibly matching TRBD1 (6 bases). This CDR3 is 16 amino acids long. V gave up 4 bases and J gave up 4 bases, with 16 bases separating them. Germline-derived CDR1 and CDR2 are WNHNN and SYGVQD (reference sequence). CDR3 sequence: CASSVSWTESTGELFF. The DNA for the CDR3 is TGCGCCAGCAGTGTCTCCTGGACAGAAAGCACCGGGGAGCTGTTTTTT.

The CDR3: CASSLTGYNEQFF. The CDR3 nucleotides read TGTGCCAGCAGCTTAACAGGTTACAATGAGCAGTTCTTC. J is TRBJ2-1 and V is TRBV7-8, with D perhaps matching TRBD1 (5 bases). V lost 2 bases, J lost 4 bases, and 6 bases lay in between. The germline gives CDR1 SGHVS, CDR2 FQNEAQ. The CDR3 consists of 13 residues. Drawing the rest from reference TRBV7-8 and TRBJ2-1, the complete variable domain is GAGVSQSPRYKVAKRGQDVALRCDPISGHVSLFWYQQALGQGPEFLTYFQNEAQLDKSGLPSDRFFAERPEGSVSTLKIQRTQQEDSAVYLCASSLTGYNEQFFGPGTRLTVL.

This rearrangement joins TRBV10-3 to TRBJ2-4; 7 bases fit TRBD1. The V gene's germline CDR1 is ENHRY and CDR2 SYGVKD. This CDR3 is built from 15 residues. Trimming at V came to 3 bases and at J to 5 bases, leaving 7 bases not matched to a gene. CDR3 sequence (DNA): TGTGCCATCAGTGACCGGGACAGTCCGGAAAACATTCAGTACTTC. Protein product: CAISDRDSPENIQYF.

This rearrangement joins TRBV10-1 to TRBJ2-1, with 13 bases fitting TRBD2. Germline V gives CDR1 WNHNN, CDR2 SYGVQD (reference sequence). The V segment lost 6 bases and the J segment 9 bases; nucleotides outside the gene matches: 11. The CDR3 runs 16 residues. The CDR3 DNA sequence: TGCGCCAGCAGCCCCAACCGACTAGCGGGAGGTAGTGAGCAGTTCTTC. This gives the protein CASSPNRLAGGSEQFF.

V is TRBV27 and J is TRBJ2-7; 10 nucleotides line up with TRBD1. The CDR3 runs to 15 residues. V lost 6 bases and J lost 3; bases outside the gene matches: 8. Germline V lookup: CDR1 MNHEY, CDR2 SMNVEV (reference sequence). The DNA for the CDR3 is TGTGCCAGCAGATTGGGGGGACAGGGGATCTACGAGCAGTACTTC. Protein sequence: CASRLGGQGIYEQYF.

This clone appeared a few times. V is TRBV19 and J is TRBJ2-7; possible D gene TRBD1, 6 bases. Germline V gives CDR1 LNHDA, CDR2 SQIVND (reference sequence). The CDR3 sequence is 15 residues long. Trimming removed 4 bases at V and 4 bases at J, with 17 bases between. The CDR3: CASSKRGQKYYEQYF. CDR3 DNA sequence: TGTGCCAGTAGTAAACGCGGACAGAAATATTACGAGCAGTACTTC.

The chain couples TRBV30 to TRBJ2-5; 7 bases align to TRBD1. The end of the DNA fits TRBJ2-7 better, so the J call may be wrong. CDR3 size: 14 residues. In germline, CDR1 is GTSNPN, CDR2 SVGIG (reference sequence). CDR3 DNA: TGTGCCTGGGCACCAGGGACAGTTAATTACGAGCAGTACTTC. Encoded protein: CAWAPGTVNYEQYF.

This clone was seen only once. The V and J genes are TRBV6-1 and TRBJ2-1; 7 bases are a match to TRBD2. V shed 7 bases, J shed 8 bases, and the junction held 14 bases outside the gene matches. Germline V gene lookup returns CDR1 MNHNS and CDR2 SASEGT. The CDR3 extends over 15 amino acids. CDR3 region: CASTRLADGPHEQFF. The DNA for the CDR3 is TGTGCCAGCACCAGACTAGCTGACGGCCCCCATGAGCAGTTCTTC.

The V gene is TRBV9, the J gene TRBJ2-1; 8 bases align to TRBD2. Germline V gene sequence: CDR1 SGDLS, CDR2 YYNGEE. The CDR3 runs to 14 residues. Trimming removed 5 bases from V and 4 bases from J; junction bases left unmatched: 5. Here the CDR3 reads CASSVTSGYNEQFF. CDR3 nucleotide sequence: TGTGCCAGCAGTGTAACTAGCGGATACAATGAGCAGTTCTTC.

The chain links TRBV28 to TRBJ2-7; 10 nucleotides match TRBD2. The V gene end was trimmed by 1 base and the J gene end by 2 bases; junction bases not matched to a gene: 5. Germline CDR1 and CDR2: MDHEN and SYDVKM. The CDR3 spans 16 residues. The CDR3 DNA reads TGTGCCAGCAGTTTATTGGCTAGCGGGGGAACCTACGAGCAGTACTTC. This encodes CASSLLASGGTYEQYF.

The rearrangement uses TRBV15 and TRBJ1-1, with TRBD1 matching 7 bases. Germline V CDR1 and CDR2: LNHNV, YYDKDF (reference sequence). With V trimmed by 3 bases and J by 4 bases, 5 bases remained unmatched. The CDR3 extends over 14 amino acids. CDR3: CATSSQGGGTEAFF. DNA for the CDR3: TGTGCCACCAGCAGTCAGGGGGGAGGCACTGAAGCTTTCTTT. The full variable domain, its missing parts supplied by reference TRBV15 and TRBJ1-1, is DAMVIQNPRYQVTQFGKPVTLSCSQTLNHNVMYWYQQKSSQAPKLLFHYYDKDFNNEADTPDNFQSRRPNTSFCFLDIRSPGLGDTAMYLCATSSQGGGTEAFFGQGTRLTVV.

The chain links TRBV7-6 to TRBJ1-1, with a weak D call TRBD1 (6 bases). Germline CDR1 SGHVS, CDR2 FNYEAQ. The V end was cut by 2 bases, the J end by 1 base, with 20 bases between. The CDR3 has 18 residues. The chain's CDR3 is CASSLSGSTGPWNTEAFF. The CDR3, as DNA: TGTGCCAGCAGCTTATCGGGATCAACAGGGCCCTGGAACACTGAAGCTTTCTTT.